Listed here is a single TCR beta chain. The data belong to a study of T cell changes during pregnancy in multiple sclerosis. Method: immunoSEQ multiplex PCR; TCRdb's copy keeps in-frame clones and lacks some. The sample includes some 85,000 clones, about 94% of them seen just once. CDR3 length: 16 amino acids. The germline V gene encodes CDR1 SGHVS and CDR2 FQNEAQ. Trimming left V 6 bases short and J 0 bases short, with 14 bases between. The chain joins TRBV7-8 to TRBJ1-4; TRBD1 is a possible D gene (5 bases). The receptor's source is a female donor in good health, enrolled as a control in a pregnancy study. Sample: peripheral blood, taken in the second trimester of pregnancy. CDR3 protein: CASSLGGTATNEKLFF. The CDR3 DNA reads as TGTGCCAGCAGTTTGGGGGGAACCGCAACTAATGAAAAACTGTTTTTT. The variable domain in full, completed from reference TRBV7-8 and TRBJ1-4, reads GAGVSQSPRYKVAKRGQDVALRCDPISGHVSLFWYQQALGQGPEFLTYFQNEAQLDKSGLPSDRFFAERPEGSVSTLKIQRTQQEDSAVYLCASSLGGTATNEKLFFGSGTQLSVL.